The rows below give T cell receptor beta chains drawn from one sample of a study of T cell responses to AZD1222 COVID-19 vaccine. Assay used: immunoSEQ multiplex PCR; TCRdb lists only in-frame clones, some missing. Found here are 45,000 to 65,000 clones, around nine tenths of them singletons; the top ten hold roughly 14%. Sequenced here: peripheral blood, sampled on day 0 of AZD1222 vaccination. These receptors were obtained from an adult in good health. Each CDR3 is given without its conserved first and last residue. Each record gives: CDR3 protein, clone size, V gene. The listing skips clone size in some rows; elsewhere it reads once, few, many or a size class.

ASSLDDRVGYT few TRBV12-3/TRBV12-4
SVDVTGKETQY NA TRBV29-1
ATRPTSGSSDTQY NA TRBV24-1
SARDERTQY NA TRBV20-1
ASSQDPTGYNEQF NA TRBV4-2
ASKPRDSSYEQY NA TRBV19
ASGKQGAEQPQH NA TRBV12-5
ASKSSGTHSYEQY NA TRBV6-5
ASSMRGDRVNTGELF NA TRBV7-7
ASSQDRGWTEAF NA TRBV3-1/TRBV3-2
ASSDTDTQY NA TRBV6-1
ASSLQGGQPPETQY NA TRBV11-2
ASSEYWAAYGYT NA TRBV25-1
ASSPGTGSGTDTQY NA TRBV27
ASSLAGRTVGELF NA TRBV5-4
ASSASGLRAKETQY NA TRBV25-1
ASSRTGPAYEQY NA TRBV18
ASSETSGNTGELF NA TRBV2
ASSQDNLRFSPLH NA TRBV14
ASSFDRVYGYT NA TRBV27
ASSSGLAGGFEQF NA TRBV6-5
SVVRQGVYEQF once TRBV29-1
ASRETIDSYEQY NA TRBV2
ASRDRGPQSGYT NA TRBV6-5
ASSLGQSTYEQY NA TRBV7-2
ASSYLNSPLH NA TRBV6-5
ASSLGVSGQETQY NA TRBV11-3
ASSPRGGQGEETQY NA TRBV5-6
ASSTPISILGNQPQH NA TRBV19
ASSEQGAGTEAF NA TRBV25-1
AWSRTGSTNEKLF NA TRBV30
ASSFEAGAYNEQF NA TRBV7-9
ASTLGQGAGTDTQY NA TRBV21-1
ATSRDPGLAGGEQF NA TRBV15
ASSLRDGYGYT NA TRBV7-9
ASSLLAGSTDTQY NA TRBV3-1/TRBV3-2
ASSPYRLAGGQDTQY NA TRBV6-2/TRBV6-3
ASSIDSQLLDTQY NA TRBV19
ASSGTGAEKLF NA TRBV12-3/TRBV12-4
ASSIGPTYEQY few TRBV19
ASSRRDTEAF NA TRBV7-8
ASTALQSITEAF once TRBV18
ASSSYDRVDGELF NA TRBV3-1/TRBV3-2
SVDLMGGGNTIY NA TRBV29-1